The sequence of this T cell receptor (beta chain) was determined in a study of cytomegalovirus exposure and HLA in healthy donors (dated by TCRdb to 2016 to 2017). Broadly, across the study: According to a later analysis, the 120 or so validation repertoires were produced on the same platform as the roughly 600 repertoires of the first cohort. The study aimed to test whether signatures of past pathogen exposure could be identified by cataloging public T cell receptors. Besides the first cohort of approximately 670 subjects, a separate validation cohort made up of 90 to 150 different subjects was used. The study combined high-throughput TCR immunosequencing, statistical association of individual TCRs with disease status, and machine learning to predict cytomegalovirus infection status. Beyond this particular receptor, the publication reports: In both the original and validation cohorts, the classifier was reported to diagnose cytomegalovirus status with high specificity and sensitivity. According to the authors, the approach could potentially be generalized to other disease states and immunological phenotypes. While some public TCRs were present in many individuals, most TCR sequences turned up only very rarely across donors. A later analysis had no HLA typing for the validation cohort, so co-occurrence there was scored across all 130 or so repertoires. In a later analysis, TCRs clustered in the first cohort were found to also tend to co-occur in the 120 or so validation repertoires, with 94% of cluster scores above 0. The study listed 150 to 200 TCR beta chains as associated with cytomegalovirus. In vitro tests confirmed that a few of the cytomegalovirus-associated TCR beta chains recognize cytomegalovirus antigens.

Separate from the roughly 650-subject first cohort, the validation cohort of some 130 subjects was the group to which the donors belonged. V drops 4 bases and J drops 2 bases, leaving 14 bases in between. According to the germline V gene (reference sequence), CDR1 reads SGHNT and CDR2 reads YYREEE. The cysteine opens and the phenylalanine closes a CDR3 of 15 amino acids. Only CDR3 DNA remains: 45 bases, in frame from the first base. Receptor amplification or capture employed the immunoSEQ multiplex PCR assay. For the original study's pipeline: A statistical classification framework was developed to diagnose cytomegalovirus status using the catalog of TCR beta chain sequences. As stored in TCRdb, this immuneACCESS dataset retains in-frame rearrangements with V and J assigned. A fraction of the clones does not appear; measured against another copy, unresolved V genes explain less than half of the discrepancy, and the remainder lacks a known reason. V, J and clone size are those of that table, while D and trimming were read from the DNA. The sample includes about 260,000 clones, with 90% observed a single time. Together, the top ten hold approximately 3.1% of the sample.

Concerning this clone: Its antigen remains undetermined. No base-level quality is on record; no much larger clone is a single base apart.

The sequence joins TRBV5-4 to TRBJ2-3; the D segment could be TRBD2, given 6 matching bases. The sample taken for sequencing was PBMCs. This TCR derives from a woman younger than 45 in good health and CMV-seronegative. Here is the DNA: TGTGCCAGCAGCAGTGAGACTAGAACCACAGATACGCAGTATTTT. Its product reads: CASSSETRTTDTQYF. With all but the CDR3 taken from the reference TRBV5-4 and TRBJ2-3 genes, the full variable domain is: ETGVTQSPTHLIKTRGQQVTLRCSSQSGHNTVSWYQQALGQGPQFIFQYYREEENGRGNFPPRFSGLQFPNYSSELNVNALELDDSALYLCASSSETRTTDTQYFGPGTRLTVL.